Listed below are T cell receptor beta chains from one sample, sequenced in a study of neoadjuvant nivolumab and ipilimumab in lung cancer. The data were produced by immunoSEQ multiplex PCR, yet TCRdb's version contains in-frame clones alone and is incomplete. The profile covers some 43,000 clones, with about 89% appearing a single time and under 4.5% taken by the ten largest. The sequencing here drew on blood, taken before neoadjuvant nivolumab, alone or with ipilimumab. These receptors originate from an adult with non-small cell lung cancer. Some clones in this sample may be carry-over from other donors' samples. The CDR3 runs from the conserved cysteine through the conserved F or W. The D gene is left open where the match is weak. Size tells how often a clone was seen (once, few, many) or the class of an expanded clone, and some rows leave it out.

d_gene | abundance | j_gene | v_gene | CDR3aa | CDR3nt
TRBD1 | NA | TRBJ1-5 | TRBV19 | CASSDLGQGNQPQHF | TGTGCCAGTAGTGACCTCGGACAGGGGAATCAGCCCCAGCATTTT
NA | NA | TRBJ1-2 | TRBV7-9 | CASSPSGREYYGYTF | TGTGCCAGCAGCCCATCCGGCAGGGAATACTATGGCTACACCTTC
NA | NA | TRBJ1-1 | TRBV6-6 | CASSPIQMNTEAFF | TGTGCCAGCAGCCCCATCCAGATGAACACTGAAGCTTTCTTT
TRBD2 | NA | TRBJ2-7 | TRBV29-1 | CSGGGAGRYEQYF | TGCAGCGGGGGCGGAGCGGGAAGGTACGAGCAGTACTTC
TRBD1 | NA | TRBJ2-5 | TRBV6-5 | CASSSLRQGQETQYF | TGTGCCAGCAGTTCCCTCCGACAGGGGCAAGAGACCCAGTACTTC
TRBD1 | NA | TRBJ1-4 | TRBV7-9 | CASSPPGQGEKLFF | TGTGCCAGCAGCCCACCGGGACAGGGGGAAAAACTGTTTTTT
TRBD1 | NA | TRBJ2-7 | TRBV7-4 | CASSPRDRWSDEQYF | TGTGCCAGCAGCCCCAGGGACAGGTGGTCAGACGAGCAGTACTTC
NA | NA | TRBJ1-3 | TRBV9 | CASSVRTGNTIYF | TGTGCCAGCAGCGTTCGAACTGGAAACACCATATATTTT
NA | NA | TRBJ2-2 | TRBV5-1 | CASSLVGPPGELFF | TGCGCCAGCAGCTTGGTGGGACCTCCCGGGGAGCTGTTTTTT
NA | NA | TRBJ2-3 | TRBV14 | CASSQLLADTQYF | TGTGCCAGCAGCCAACTACTAGCAGATACGCAGTATTTT
TRBD2 | NA | TRBJ2-7 | TRBV7-3 | CASSSSPGLDRNEQYF | TGTGCCAGCAGCTCGTCTCCGGGACTAGACAGGAACGAGCAGTACTTC
TRBD1 | NA | TRBJ2-3 | TRBV5-1 | CASSAKTGGADTQYF | TGCGCCAGCAGCGCGAAGACAGGGGGCGCAGATACGCAGTATTTT
NA | NA | TRBJ1-1 | TRBV7-6 | CASSLGWNTEAFF | TGTGCCAGCAGCTTAGGGTGGAACACTGAAGCTTTCTTT
TRBD2 | once | TRBJ2-3 | TRBV2 | CASSTSARSTDTQYF | TGTGCCAGCAGTACTAGCGCGAGGAGCACAGATACGCAGTATTTT
TRBD2 | NA | TRBJ2-2 | TRBV6-5 | CASSLLAGVAGELFF | TGTGCCAGCAGCCTACTAGCGGGAGTGGCCGGGGAGCTGTTTTTT
NA | NA | TRBJ2-3 | TRBV5-8 | CASSFSGSTDTQYF | TGTGCCAGCAGCTTCTCAGGGAGCACAGATACGCAGTATTTT
NA | NA | TRBJ1-1 | TRBV25-1 | CASSGLGGSGTEAFF | TGTGCCAGCAGTGGCTTGGGGGGTTCGGGCACTGAAGCTTTCTTT
TRBD1 | NA | TRBJ2-1 | TRBV11-3 | CASSLGQGVYEQFF | TGTGCCAGCAGCTTAGGACAGGGTGTCTATGAGCAGTTCTTC
TRBD2 | NA | TRBJ2-5 | TRBV6-1 | CASRESGRAWETQYF | TGTGCCAGCAGGGAGAGCGGGAGGGCTTGGGAGACCCAGTACTTC
NA | NA | TRBJ1-4 | TRBV5-1 | CASSVSATNEKLFF | TGCGCCAGCAGCGTGTCAGCAACTAATGAAAAACTGTTTTTT
NA | NA | TRBJ2-1 | TRBV5-4 | CASTHLADNEQFF | TGTGCCAGCACCCATTTGGCGGACAATGAGCAGTTCTTC
NA | NA | TRBJ2-7 | TRBV6-5 | CASSYGLGNEQYF | TGTGCCAGCAGTTACGGTTTAGGCAACGAGCAGTACTTC
NA | NA | TRBJ2-1 | TRBV9 | CASSEISGYEQFF | TGTGCCAGCAGCGAGATTAGCGGCTATGAGCAGTTCTTC
NA | NA | TRBJ2-1 | TRBV30 | CAWSQGSYHNEQFF | TGTGCCTGGTCGCAGGGTAGTTACCACAATGAGCAGTTCTTC
TRBD2 | NA | TRBJ2-1 | TRBV7-2 | CASSLFGTRDSYNEQFF | TGTGCCAGCAGCTTATTTGGGACTAGAGACTCCTACAATGAGCAGTTCTTC
TRBD2 | NA | TRBJ2-1 | TRBV27 | CASSLMGGSSRFF | TGTGCCAGCAGTTTAATGGGCGGGAGCTCTCGGTTCTTC
NA | NA | TRBJ2-5 | TRBV5-1 | CASREREETQYF | TGCGCCAGCCGAGAGAGGGAAGAGACCCAGTACTTC
NA | NA | TRBJ2-7 | TRBV2 | CASSKTLLGEQYF | TGTGCCAGCAGTAAGACTCTACTGGGGGAGCAGTACTTC
TRBD1 | NA | TRBJ1-1 | TRBV29-1 | CSVEDGLGQGAGTEAFF | TGCAGCGTTGAAGATGGCCTGGGACAGGGGGCGGGTACTGAAGCTTTCTTT
NA | NA | TRBJ2-7 | TRBV6-1 | CASSQGGGFSYEQYF | TGTGCCAGCAGTCAAGGGGGGGGGTTCTCCTACGAGCAGTACTTC
TRBD2 | NA | TRBJ2-3 | TRBV9 | CASSVGASGRSDTQYF | TGTGCCAGCAGCGTAGGTGCTAGCGGGAGATCAGATACGCAGTATTTT
TRBD1 | few | TRBJ1-5 | TRBV6-1 | CASRVRGEQPQHF | TGTGCCAGCAGGGTCAGGGGGGAACAGCCCCAGCATTTT
NA | NA | TRBJ1-1 | TRBV5-4 | CASSPARGSRAEAFF | TGTGCCAGCAGCCCGGCCAGGGGATCGCGGGCTGAAGCTTTCTTT
NA | few | TRBJ1-2 | TRBV4-1 | CASSQDGRENYGYTF | TGCGCCAGCAGCCAAGATGGCCGGGAGAACTATGGCTACACCTTC
NA | NA | TRBJ2-7 | TRBV5-4 | CASSFQENEQYF | TGTGCCAGCAGCTTCCAGGAAAACGAGCAGTACTTC
NA | NA | TRBJ2-2 | TRBV9 | CASSVGSIPNTGELFF | TGTGCCAGCAGCGTAGGTTCGATCCCGAACACCGGGGAGCTGTTTTTT
NA | NA | TRBJ2-5 | TRBV6-5 | CASSKTGLLKTQYF | TGTGCCAGCAGTAAGACCGGACTTCTGAAGACCCAGTACTTC
NA | NA | TRBJ2-2 | TRBV7-2 | CASSLRSGELFF | TGTGCCAGCAGCTTACGGTCCGGGGAGCTGTTTTTT
TRBD2 | once | TRBJ2-1 | TRBV5-4 | CASSSAPGLANNEQFF | TGTGCCAGCAGCTCAGCCCCGGGACTAGCGAACAATGAGCAGTTCTTC
NA | NA | TRBJ2-7 | TRBV5-5 | CASSLRWQNYEQYF | TGTGCCAGCAGCTTGAGGTGGCAGAACTACGAGCAGTACTTC
NA | few | TRBJ1-1 | TRBV29-1 | CSVQYTEAFF | TGCAGCGTCCAATACACTGAAGCTTTCTTT
NA | NA | TRBJ2-5 | TRBV5-6 | CASSQRRGTIETQYF | TGTGCCAGCAGCCAGAGGCGGGGTACGATAGAGACCCAGTACTTC
NA | NA | TRBJ2-7 | TRBV4-2 | CASSRGTYEQYF | TGTGCCAGCAGCCGGGGCACCTACGAGCAGTACTTC
NA | few | TRBJ1-1 | TRBV9 | CASSGVGANTEAFF | TGTGCCAGCAGCGGGGTGGGGGCGAACACTGAAGCTTTCTTT
NA | NA | TRBJ2-7 | TRBV5-6 | CASSTGLPEQYF | TGTGCCAGCAGCACGGGACTCCCCGAGCAGTACTTC
NA | NA | TRBJ2-7 | TRBV10-3 | CAISELYGYYEQYF | TGTGCCATCAGTGAGTTGTATGGATACTACGAGCAGTACTTC
NA | NA | TRBJ2-3 | TRBV7-2 | CASSSGATGSTDTQYF | TGTGCCAGCAGCTCCGGGGCCACCGGCAGCACAGATACGCAGTATTTT
NA | NA | TRBJ2-3 | TRBV30 | CAWSVGWTDTQYF | TGTGCCTGGAGTGTAGGATGGACAGATACGCAGTATTTT